This TCR beta chain comes out of a study of blood T cells in healthy people across ages. In this sample, this clonotype turned up a few times. Researchers isolated at least 7 million PBMCs per sample. Germline CDR1 and CDR2: LNHDA and SQIVND (reference sequence). This CDR3 is 14 amino acids long. V was shortened by 4 bases and J by 6 bases, with 13 bases between the two germline ends. Primers used in a second PCR of roughly 6 to 12 cycles were a sample-barcoded 5' primer and a J-beta primer mix. TCRdb reprocessed the 5' RACE reads via MiXCR and lists one record per CDR3 protein. The repertoire holds roughly 1,000,000 distinct CDR3 sequences, with about 25% as singletons. This same sample was also part of a study on T cells of mothers and their children. From that report: Extracted RNA, in its entirety, went into cDNA synthesis at roughly 1.4 ug per 15 ul.

This clonotype originated in a girl aged 2-10 years in good health. Sequenced material: blood. V and J are TRBV19 and TRBJ1-5; D not resolved. CDR3 protein: CASSSSEASQPQHF. The CDR3 DNA sequence: TGTGCCAGTAGTAGTTCGGAGGCCAGTCAGCCCCAGCATTTT.